The entry that follows covers one T cell receptor (beta chain) sequence. Its antigen is still unknown. Regarding time point: patch test 2, 6 weeks after DPC sensitization. Treatment given: therapeutic diphenylcyclopropenone sensitization with weekly scalp DPC. This CDR3 comprises 11 residues. In germline, CDR1 is GTSNPN, CDR2 SVGIG (reference sequence). V shed 2 bases and J shed 7 bases, with 8 bases lying between them. This specimen comes from a study of human T cells and chemical hapten exposure. Study summary: Once 0.01% DPC had been applied to the upper back by patch test, readings were taken at 6 days. Study-wide points: Relative to controls, expanded TCRs formed significantly more large CDR3 similarity clusters. With regard to DPC sensitization, TCRs above 1 in 1000 frequency did not change.

TCRdb independently ran MiXCR on the RACE reads; one entry per CDR3 protein. This sample has over 130,000 distinct CDR3 sequences, with roughly 10% found just once. This TCR was sampled from a woman between 45 and 60 years old with alopecia areata. Some clones in this sample may be carry-over from other donors' samples. The input for sequencing was whole blood, taken in connection with sensitization to the hapten diphenylcyclopropenone (DPC). This chain connects TRBV30 to TRBJ1-2; D not certain. CDR3 DNA sequence: TGTGCCTGGAGTCTCCGACGTGGCTACACCTTC. Translation: CAWSLRRGYTF.